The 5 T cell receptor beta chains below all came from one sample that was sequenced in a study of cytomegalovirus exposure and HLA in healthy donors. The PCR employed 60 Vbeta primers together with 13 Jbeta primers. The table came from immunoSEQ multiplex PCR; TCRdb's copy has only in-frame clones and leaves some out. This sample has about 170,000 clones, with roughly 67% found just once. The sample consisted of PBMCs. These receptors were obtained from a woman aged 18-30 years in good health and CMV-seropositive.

The CDR3 region is CASSLTRTRNTGELFF. The DNA for the CDR3 is TGTGCCAGCAGCTTAACAAGGACAAGGAACACCGGGGAGCTGTTTTTT. The J gene is TRBJ2-2, the V gene TRBV11-2; TRBD1 might be the D (5 bases). The CDR3 covers 16 residues. Germline V gives CDR1 SGHAT, CDR2 FQNNGV. V lost 2 bases and J lost 1, with 11 bases in between.

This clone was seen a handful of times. CDR3 loop: CASSLELAGGRETQYF. The DNA for the CDR3 is TGCGCCAGCAGCTTGGAACTAGCGGGGGGGCGAGAGACCCAGTACTTC. This chain links TRBV5-1 with TRBJ2-5, with 13 bases fitting TRBD2. There are 16 residues in the CDR3. J gave up 4 bases and V 0 bases, and 3 bases lay outside the gene matches. Looked up from germline, CDR1 is SGHRS and CDR2 is YFSETQ.

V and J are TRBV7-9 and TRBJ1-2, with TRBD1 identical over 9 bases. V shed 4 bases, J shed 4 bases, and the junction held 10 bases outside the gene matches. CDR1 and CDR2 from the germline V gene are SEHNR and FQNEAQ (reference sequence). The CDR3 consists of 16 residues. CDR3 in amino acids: CASSSRRVDRGYGYTF. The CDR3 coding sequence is TGTGCCAGCAGCTCCCGCCGGGTGGACAGGGGCTATGGCTACACCTTC.

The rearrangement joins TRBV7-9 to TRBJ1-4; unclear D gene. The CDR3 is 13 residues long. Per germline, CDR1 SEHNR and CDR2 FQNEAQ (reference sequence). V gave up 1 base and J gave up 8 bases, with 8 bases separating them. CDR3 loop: CASSLGTGEKLFF. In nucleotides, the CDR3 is TGTGCCAGCAGCTTAGGGACGGGGGAAAAACTGTTTTTT.

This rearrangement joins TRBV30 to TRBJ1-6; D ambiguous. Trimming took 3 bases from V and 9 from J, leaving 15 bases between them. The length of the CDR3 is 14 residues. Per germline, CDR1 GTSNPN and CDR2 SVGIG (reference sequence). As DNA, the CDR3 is TGTGCCTGGAGCGGCCTTGGGAGGCTTTCACCCCTCCACTTT. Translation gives CAWSGLGRLSPLHF.